This TCR beta chain was obtained from a study of T cells in Graves' hyperthyroidism and ophthalmopathy. Study background: Peripheral blood was obtained at initial diagnosis, preceding any treatment.

Template material for amplifying TCR beta CDR3 regions consisted of RNA transcripts. Initially, a first-round RT-PCR of the TCR CDR3 employed the HTBI primer set. TCRdb re-analysed the multiplex PCR reads in MiXCR, keeping a single row per CDR3 protein. This table holds 130,000 or so distinct CDR3 sequences, approximately 24% found once. Those with hyperthyroidism were 18 to 65 years old, newly diagnosed, and ill for under 2 months. The CDR3 contains 15 residues. The germline gives CDR1 SGHVS, CDR2 FNYEAQ. Trimming pared 4 bases from V and 1 base from J, leaving 14 bases between. This clonotype occurred once.

The rearrangement joins TRBV7-6 to TRBJ2-7, with D uncertain. The sample was blood. The receptor was isolated from a woman aged 45-60 years with Graves' hyperthyroidism that later progressed to Graves' ophthalmopathy. Here the CDR3 DNA reads TGTGCCAGCAGCTCAGGTGGCGGTCCTTCCTACGAGCAGTACTTC. The encoded protein is CASSSGGGPSYEQYF.